The next 10 T cell receptor beta chains were all read from a single sample in a study of shared clonotypes between healthy human individuals. This table comes from immunoSEQ multiplex PCR, and its TCRdb copy is limited to in-frame clones, with some not included. The sample comprises over 850,000 clones, 75% to 85% of which are singletons, and around 0.61% rests with the top ten. Material for sequencing was memory CD4+ T cells from PBMCs. Documented subset: CD45RA-negative fraction. The receptors stem from a man between 18 and 29 years old in good health. Some clones in this sample may be carry-over from other donors' samples.

This chain uses TRBV7-9 with TRBJ1-1; no firm D call. The CDR3 length is 15 residues. V was cut by 3 bases and J by 1 base, with 12 bases left in between. Germline CDR1 and CDR2: SEHNR and FQNEAQ (reference sequence). The CDR3 DNA is TGTGCCAGCAGCTTCCTAAGGGCCGGGAACACTGAAGCTTTCTTT. Protein: CASSFLRAGNTEAFF.

The chain carries TRBV5-1 and TRBJ2-2; TRBD1 aligns across 11 bases. This CDR3 comprises 17 residues. Germline values: CDR1 SGHRS, CDR2 YFSETQ. Trimming removed 4 bases from V and 5 bases from J; junction bases left unmatched: 10. The CDR3 here is CASSPNGQGAGTGELFF. CDR3 nucleotide sequence: TGCGCCAGCAGCCCAAATGGACAGGGGGCAGGTACCGGGGAGCTGTTTTTT.

The V and J genes are TRBV18 and TRBJ1-1; D is undetermined. The V gene lost 2 bases and the J gene lost 5 bases, with 9 bases spanning the gap. Germline V lookup: CDR1 KGHSH, CDR2 LQKENI. This CDR3 contains 13 residues. CDR3 in amino acids: CASSPEQRTEAFF. The CDR3 DNA is TGTGCCAGCTCACCAGAACAACGGACTGAAGCTTTCTTT. The variable domain in full, with the rest retrieved from reference TRBV18 and TRBJ1-1, is NAGVMQNPRHLVRRRGQEARLRCSPMKGHSHVYWYRQLPEEGLKFMVYLQKENIIDESGMPKERFSAEFPKEGPSILRIQQVVRGDSAAYFCASSPEQRTEAFFGQGTRLTVV.

V gene TRBV28 combines with J gene TRBJ1-3, with TRBD1 identical over 7 bases. The CDR3 consists of 15 residues. The J segment lost 2 bases and the V segment lost 11 bases, leaving 12 bases of the junction unmatched. Germline assignment: CDR1 MDHEN and CDR2 SYDVKM. CDR3 DNA: TGTGCCGCCCGAGGGGGCGCGAAGGCTGGAAACACCATATATTTT. This codes for CAARGGAKAGNTIYF.

The V call is TRBV7-2, the J call TRBJ2-1; D might be TRBD2 (6 bases). The CDR3 contains 15 residues. CDR1 is SGHTA, CDR2 FQGNSA, per germline. With 4 bases removed from V and 9 bases from J, the gap between germline ends came to 19 bases. CDR3: CASSYRYLSGFEQFF. The CDR3 DNA follows: TGTGCCAGCAGCTACCGATACCTTAGCGGATTTGAGCAGTTCTTC.

This clone is a singleton in its sample. The genes are TRBV28 and TRBJ1-5, with unresolved D. V lost 7 bases, J lost 2 bases, and 6 bases lay in between. The germline V gene encodes CDR1 MDHEN and CDR2 SYDVKM. This CDR3 is built from 12 residues. The CDR3 sequence is CASTVGNQPQHF. As DNA, the CDR3 is TGTGCCAGCACTGTAGGCAATCAGCCCCAGCATTTT.

Concerning this clone itself: One end of the junction fails to match germline, which may point to a read error. The J gene is TRBJ2-7, the V gene TRBV9; maybe TRBD1 (6 bases). The length of the CDR3 is 13 residues. Germline lookup yields CDR1 SGDLS and CDR2 YYNGEE. The CDR3 reads CASSVQDGQTLSF. The CDR3 DNA sequence: TGTGCCAGCAGCGTTCAGGACGGACAGACTTTAAGCTTC. Looking up the rest from reference TRBV9 and TRBJ2-7 gives the full variable domain: DSGVTQTPKHLITATGQRVTLRCSPRSGDLSVYWYQQSLDQGLQFLIQYYNGEERAKGNILERFSAQQFPDLHSELNLSSLELGDSALYFCASSVQDGQTLSFGPGTRLTVT.

V is TRBV5-8 and J is TRBJ1-3; D unclear. Trimming took off 3 bases at V and 0 bases at J, with 10 bases between the two ends. This CDR3 comprises 15 residues. Germline V gene lookup returns CDR1 SGHTS and CDR2 YDEGEE. The chain's CDR3 is CASSWRGGSGNTIYF. CDR3 coding DNA: TGTGCCAGCAGCTGGCGGGGAGGCTCTGGAAACACCATATATTTT.

The genes are TRBV2 and TRBJ2-7; 7 nucleotides agree with TRBD1. From germline, CDR1 is SNHLY and CDR2 FYNNEI. V shed 6 bases, J shed 4 bases, and the junction held 9 bases outside the gene matches. This CDR3 spans 14 amino acids. This chain's CDR3 is CASSEQGLLYEQYF. For the CDR3, the DNA is TGTGCCAGCAGCGAACAGGGGTTGCTTTACGAGCAGTACTTC.

The chain carries TRBV28 and TRBJ1-6, with D unresolved. CDR3 size: 11 residues. Germline V gene lookup returns CDR1 MDHEN and CDR2 SYDVKM. Trimming left V 6 bases short and J 14 bases short, with 11 bases between. CDR3 in amino acids: CASSFDLALHF. DNA of the CDR3: TGTGCCAGCAGCTTTGATCTGGCCCTCCACTTT.